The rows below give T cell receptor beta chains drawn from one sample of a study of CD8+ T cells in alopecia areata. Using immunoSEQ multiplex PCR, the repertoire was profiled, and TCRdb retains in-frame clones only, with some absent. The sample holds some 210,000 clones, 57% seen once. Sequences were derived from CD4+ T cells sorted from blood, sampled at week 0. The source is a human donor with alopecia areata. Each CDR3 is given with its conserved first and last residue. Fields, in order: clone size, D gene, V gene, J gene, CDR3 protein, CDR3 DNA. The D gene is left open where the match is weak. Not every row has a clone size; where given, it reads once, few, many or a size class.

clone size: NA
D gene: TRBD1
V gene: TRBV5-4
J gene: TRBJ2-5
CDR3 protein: CASSSLRLDRDETQYF
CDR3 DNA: TGTGCCAGCAGCTCCCTAAGGCTAGACAGGGACGAGACCCAGTACTTC

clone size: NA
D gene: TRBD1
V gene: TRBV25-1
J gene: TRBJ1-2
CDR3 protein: CASSGDRELHTF
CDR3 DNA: TGTGCCAGCAGTGGAGACAGGGAACTCCACACCTTC

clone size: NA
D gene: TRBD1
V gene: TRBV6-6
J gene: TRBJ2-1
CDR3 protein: CASSYPGQINEQFF
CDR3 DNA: TGTGCCAGCAGTTACCCGGGACAGATTAATGAGCAGTTCTTC

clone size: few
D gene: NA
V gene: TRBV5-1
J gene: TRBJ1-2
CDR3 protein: CASSLAGVDGYTF
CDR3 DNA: TGCGCCAGCAGCTTGGCGGGAGTCGATGGCTACACCTTC

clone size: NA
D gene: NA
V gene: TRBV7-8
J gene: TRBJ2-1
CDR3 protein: CASSPPTRNEQFF
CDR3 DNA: TGTGCCAGCAGCCCTCCGACTAGGAATGAGCAGTTCTTC

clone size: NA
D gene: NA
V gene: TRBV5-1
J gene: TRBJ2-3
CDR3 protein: CASHRDDPSTDTQYF
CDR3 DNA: TGCGCCAGCCACCGGGACGACCCTAGCACAGATACGCAGTATTTT

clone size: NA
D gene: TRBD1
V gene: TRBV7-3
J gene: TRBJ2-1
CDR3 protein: CASSPGTGGAELFF
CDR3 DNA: TGTGCCAGCAGCCCTGGGACAGGGGGCGCGGAGTTGTTCTTC

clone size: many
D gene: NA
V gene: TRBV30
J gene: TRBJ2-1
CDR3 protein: CAWSVRYFAFF
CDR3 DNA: TGTGCCTGGAGTGTAAGGTACTTTGCGTTCTTC

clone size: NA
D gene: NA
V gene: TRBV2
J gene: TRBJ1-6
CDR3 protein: CASSGVPGTSRRDSPLHF
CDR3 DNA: TGTGCCAGCAGTGGGGTCCCCGGGACTTCAAGGCGGGATTCACCCCTCCACTTT

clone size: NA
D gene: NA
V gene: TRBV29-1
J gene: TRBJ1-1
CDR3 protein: CSAGVTGRTNTEAFF
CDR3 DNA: TGCAGCGCTGGGGTAACGGGACGCACGAACACTGAAGCTTTCTTT

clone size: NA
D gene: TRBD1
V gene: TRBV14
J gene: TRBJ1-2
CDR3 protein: CASSPAGGISGYTF
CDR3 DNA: TGTGCCAGCAGCCCCGCAGGGGGCATCAGTGGCTACACCTTC

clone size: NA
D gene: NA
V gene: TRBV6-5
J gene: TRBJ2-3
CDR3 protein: CASSYRSVPPDTQYF
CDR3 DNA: TGTGCCAGCAGTTACAGGAGCGTTCCCCCAGATACGCAGTATTTT

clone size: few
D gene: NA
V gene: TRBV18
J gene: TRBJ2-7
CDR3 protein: CASSPRAGHSYEQYF
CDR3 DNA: TGTGCCAGCTCACCACGAGCGGGCCACTCCTACGAGCAGTACTTC

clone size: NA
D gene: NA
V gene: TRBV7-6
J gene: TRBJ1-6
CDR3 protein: CASSPTGRTNSPLHF
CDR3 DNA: TGTGCCAGCAGCCCCACGGGACGGACCAATTCACCCCTCCACTTT

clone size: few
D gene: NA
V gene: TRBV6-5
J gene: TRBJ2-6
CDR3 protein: CASSSRGRSGANVLTF
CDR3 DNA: TGTGCCAGCAGTTCAAGGGGTCGCTCTGGGGCCAACGTCCTGACTTTC

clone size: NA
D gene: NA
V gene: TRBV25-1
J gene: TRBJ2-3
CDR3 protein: CASSRLARGTSTDTQYF
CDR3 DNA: TGTGCCAGCAGCCGACTCGCGAGGGGGACTAGCACAGATACGCAGTATTTT

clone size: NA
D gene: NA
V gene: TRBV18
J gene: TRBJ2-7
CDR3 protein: CASSDISYEQYF
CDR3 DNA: TGTGCCAGCTCCGACATCTCCTACGAGCAGTACTTC

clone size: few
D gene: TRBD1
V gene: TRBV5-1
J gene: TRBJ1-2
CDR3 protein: CASSSTGEGYTF
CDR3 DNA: TGCGCCAGCAGCTCAACAGGGGAAGGCTACACCTTC

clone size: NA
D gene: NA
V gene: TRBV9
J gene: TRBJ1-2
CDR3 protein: CASSDSGRGQVDF
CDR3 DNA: TGTGCCAGCAGCGACTCAGGGAGAGGGCAGGTGGACTTC

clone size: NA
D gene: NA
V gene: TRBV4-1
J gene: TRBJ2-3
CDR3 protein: CASSQSGFSTDTQYF
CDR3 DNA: TGCGCCAGCAGCCAAAGCGGATTTAGCACAGATACGCAGTATTTT

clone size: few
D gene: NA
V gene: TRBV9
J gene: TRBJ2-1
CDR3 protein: CASSVEGVPYNEQFF
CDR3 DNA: TGTGCCAGCAGCGTAGAAGGGGTTCCCTACAATGAGCAGTTCTTC

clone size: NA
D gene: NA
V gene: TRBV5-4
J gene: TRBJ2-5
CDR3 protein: CASSRDFETQYF
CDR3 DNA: TGTGCCAGCAGCCGGGACTTTGAGACCCAGTACTTC

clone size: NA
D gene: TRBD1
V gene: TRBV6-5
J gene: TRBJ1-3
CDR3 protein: CASSYQGQAAGNTIYF
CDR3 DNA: TGTGCCAGCAGTTACCAGGGACAGGCGGCTGGAAACACCATATATTTT

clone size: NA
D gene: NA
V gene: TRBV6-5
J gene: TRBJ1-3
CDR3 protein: CASTLDRSSGNTIYF
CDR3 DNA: TGTGCCAGCACTCTGGACAGAAGCTCTGGAAACACCATATATTTT

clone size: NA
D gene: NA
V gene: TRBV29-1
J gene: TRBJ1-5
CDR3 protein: CSVRLDGNQPQHF
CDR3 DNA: TGCAGCGTTCGTTTAGATGGGAATCAGCCCCAGCATTTT

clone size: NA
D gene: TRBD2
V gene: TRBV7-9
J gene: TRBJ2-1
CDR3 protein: CASSKNAQTSYNEQFF
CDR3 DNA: TGTGCCAGCAGCAAGAACGCCCAGACTAGCTATAATGAGCAGTTCTTC

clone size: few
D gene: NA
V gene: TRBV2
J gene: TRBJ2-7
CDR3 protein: CASRGPSYEQYF
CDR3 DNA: TGTGCCAGCAGGGGACCCTCCTACGAGCAGTACTTC

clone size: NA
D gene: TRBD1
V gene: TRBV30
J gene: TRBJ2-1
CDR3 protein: CAWRGGGQGPRYNEQFF
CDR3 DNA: TGTGCCTGGAGAGGGGGTGGACAGGGTCCCCGGTACAATGAGCAGTTCTTC

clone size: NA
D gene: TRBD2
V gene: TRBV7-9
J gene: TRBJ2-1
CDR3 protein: CASSPRGGLYNEQFF
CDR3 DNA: TGTGCCAGCAGTCCTCGGGGGGGCCTCTACAATGAGCAGTTCTTC

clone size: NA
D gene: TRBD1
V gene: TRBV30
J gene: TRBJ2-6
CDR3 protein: CAWSREGATGANVLTF
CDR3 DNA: TGTGCCTGGAGTAGAGAGGGGGCTACTGGGGCCAACGTCCTGACTTTC

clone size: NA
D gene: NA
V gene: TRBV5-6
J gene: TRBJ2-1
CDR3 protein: CASRSQKNNEQFF
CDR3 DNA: TGTGCCAGCAGGTCACAAAAGAACAATGAGCAGTTCTTC

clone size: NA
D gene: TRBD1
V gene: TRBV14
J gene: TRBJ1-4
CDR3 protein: CASSPGQGAGKLFF
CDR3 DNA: TGTGCCAGCAGCCCGGGACAGGGGGCCGGAAAACTGTTTTTT

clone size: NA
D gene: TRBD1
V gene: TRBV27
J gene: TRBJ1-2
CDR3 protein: CASSTLGQANYGYTF
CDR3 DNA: TGTGCCAGCAGTACACTTGGACAGGCTAACTATGGCTACACCTTC

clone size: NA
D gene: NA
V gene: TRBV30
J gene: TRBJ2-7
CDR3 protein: CAWKRTRPYEQYF
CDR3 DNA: TGTGCCTGGAAAAGGACAAGACCCTACGAGCAGTACTTC

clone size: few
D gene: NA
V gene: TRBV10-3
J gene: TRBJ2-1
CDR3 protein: CAISEYNEQFF
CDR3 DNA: TGTGCCATCAGTGAGTACAATGAGCAGTTCTTC

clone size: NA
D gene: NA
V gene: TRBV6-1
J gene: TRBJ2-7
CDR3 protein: CASSGRSSYEQYF
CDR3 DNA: TGTGCCAGCAGTGGACGGAGTTCCTACGAGCAGTACTTC

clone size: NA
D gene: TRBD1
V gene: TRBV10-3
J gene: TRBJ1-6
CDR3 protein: CAIRGDRSNSPLHF
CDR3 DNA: TGTGCCATCAGGGGGGACAGATCGAATTCACCCCTCCACTTT

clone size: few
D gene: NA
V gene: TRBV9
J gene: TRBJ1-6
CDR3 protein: CASSVKGENSPLHF
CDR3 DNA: TGTGCCAGCAGCGTAAAAGGAGAAAATTCACCCCTCCACTTT

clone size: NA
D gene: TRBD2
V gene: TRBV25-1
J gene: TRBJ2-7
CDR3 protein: CASSLAGYEQYF
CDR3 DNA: TGTGCCAGCAGTCTAGCGGGGTACGAGCAGTACTTC

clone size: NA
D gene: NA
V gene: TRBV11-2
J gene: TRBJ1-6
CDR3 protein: CASSLDPGPSPLHF
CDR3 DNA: TGTGCCAGCAGCTTAGATCCGGGCCCCTCACCCCTCCACTTT

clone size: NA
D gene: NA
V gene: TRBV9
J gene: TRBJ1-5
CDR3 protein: CASSSHGAVGQPQHF
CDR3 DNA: TGTGCCAGCAGCTCTCACGGGGCTGTGGGTCAGCCCCAGCATTTT

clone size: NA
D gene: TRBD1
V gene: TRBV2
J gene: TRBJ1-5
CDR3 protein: CASMIDRVSNQPQHF
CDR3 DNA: TGTGCCAGCATGATCGACAGGGTTAGCAATCAGCCCCAGCATTTT

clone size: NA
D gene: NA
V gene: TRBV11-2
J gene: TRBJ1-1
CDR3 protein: CASSNQRNTEAFF
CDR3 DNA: TGTGCCAGCAGCAATCAACGGAACACTGAAGCTTTCTTT

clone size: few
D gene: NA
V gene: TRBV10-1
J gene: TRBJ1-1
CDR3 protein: CASSEQGDTEAFF
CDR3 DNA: TGCGCCAGCAGTGAGCAGGGCGACACTGAAGCTTTCTTT

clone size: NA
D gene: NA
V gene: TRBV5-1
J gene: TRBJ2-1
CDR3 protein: CASSLDSLTYNEQFF
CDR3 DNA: TGCGCCAGCAGCTTGGACTCTCTAACCTACAATGAGCAGTTCTTC

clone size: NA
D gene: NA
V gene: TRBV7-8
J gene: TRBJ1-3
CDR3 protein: CASSSGPIGNTIYF
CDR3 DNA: TGTGCCAGCAGCTCGGGGCCCATCGGAAACACCATATATTTT

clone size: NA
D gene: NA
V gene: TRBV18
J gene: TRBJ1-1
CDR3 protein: CASSPATGLVRTEAFF
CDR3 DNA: TGTGCCAGCTCACCAGCCACAGGGTTGGTGAGAACTGAAGCTTTCTTT

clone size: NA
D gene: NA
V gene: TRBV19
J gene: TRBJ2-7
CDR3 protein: CASSIGQAYEQYF
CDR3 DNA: TGTGCCAGTAGTATAGGACAGGCCTACGAGCAGTACTTC

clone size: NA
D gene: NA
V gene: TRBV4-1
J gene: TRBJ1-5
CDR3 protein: CASSQDTCQPQHF
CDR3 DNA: TGCGCCAGCAGCCAAGATACCTGTCAGCCCCAGCATTTT

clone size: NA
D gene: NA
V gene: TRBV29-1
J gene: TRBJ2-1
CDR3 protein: CSVRGLNNEQFF
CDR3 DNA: TGCAGCGTTCGGGGACTTAATAATGAGCAGTTCTTC

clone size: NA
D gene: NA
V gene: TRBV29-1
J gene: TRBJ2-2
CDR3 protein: CSVEGQGRAGELFF
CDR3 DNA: TGCAGCGTTGAGGGTCAGGGGAGAGCCGGGGAGCTGTTTTTT

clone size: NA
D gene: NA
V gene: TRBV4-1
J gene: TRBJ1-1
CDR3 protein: CASSQEGRNEAFF
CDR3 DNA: TGCGCCAGCAGCCAAGAGGGGAGAAACGAAGCTTTCTTT

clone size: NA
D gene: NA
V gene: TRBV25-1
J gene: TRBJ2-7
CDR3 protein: CASSFSSRGRGHEQYF
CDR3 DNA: TGTGCCAGCAGTTTCTCTTCGCGGGGTAGGGGCCACGAGCAGTACTTC

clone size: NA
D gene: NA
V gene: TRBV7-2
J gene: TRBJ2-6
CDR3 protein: CASSLGLHAGANVLTF
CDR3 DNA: TGTGCCAGCAGCTTAGGTTTGCATGCTGGGGCCAACGTCCTGACTTTC

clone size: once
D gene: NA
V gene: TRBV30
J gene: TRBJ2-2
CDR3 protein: CAWRGSGELFF
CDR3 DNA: TGTGCCTGGAGGGGGAGTGGGGAGCTGTTTTTT

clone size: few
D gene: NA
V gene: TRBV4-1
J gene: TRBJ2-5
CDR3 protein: CASSQEETSLKTQYF
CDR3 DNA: TGCGCCAGCAGCCAAGAAGAGACTAGTTTAAAGACCCAGTACTTC